The clone carrying this TCR beta chain has a handful of counts. Antigen specificity is unknown. The source of the sample is a study of CD8 T cells in ankylosing spondylitis. Study-level results: In ankylosing spondylitis blood, a motif of roughly 8 highly homologous TCR beta variants appeared characteristic.

Molecular-barcoded quantitative 5'-RACE produced these TCR beta libraries. A single record per CDR3 protein comes from TCRdb applying MiXCR to the 5' RACE reads. The sample lists roughly 350,000 distinct CDR3 sequences; around 8% were seen once. CDR3 size: 14 residues. V was clipped by 3 bases and J by 2 bases, with 8 bases between them. The specimen sequenced was blood, either unsorted or a sorted T cell fraction (not recorded which). V usage is TRBV12-3 or TRBV12-4 and J usage is TRBJ2-1; no reliable D call. This receptor was identified in a male donor with ankylosing spondylitis. The DNA of the CDR3 is TGTGCCAGCAGTTTGGTACAGACCTACAATGAGCAGTTCTTC. Translated: CASSLVQTYNEQFF.